These 14 T cell receptor beta chains were all obtained from the same sample, sequenced in a study of T-cell reconstitution after alpha-beta-depleted transplantation in children (dated by TCRdb to 2016 to 2017). The sample's treatment or condition, from its label and the paper: allogeneic hematopoietic cell transplantation with graft depleted of TCRalphabeta T cells and CD19 B cells. Library construction relied on PCR. The instrument given in TCRdb is Illumina HiSeq 2500. Molecular barcoding was employed in the preparation of TCR libraries, with unique molecular identifiers being used to normalize TCRbeta repertoire quantification. TCRdb redid the processing of the public reads, applying fastp at Q25 and MiXCR, and retained in-frame beta chains. Records with the same CDR3 protein are collapsed into one entry carrying the most frequent genes and DNA. A total of some 290,000 distinct CDR3 sequences appear in this sample, roughly 21% of them only once. The ten largest make up about 10% of the sample.

Here the sequenced sample was PBMCs, mostly from graft donor cells, taken 180 days after TCRalphabeta/CD19-depleted stem cell transplant. The receptors originated from a male patient younger than 18 who had a stem cell transplant for acute lymphoblastic leukemia, so the T cells may come from the graft donor.

This clonotype showed up just a few times. The rearrangement links TRBV7-3 to TRBJ1-5, with unresolved D. This CDR3 has 12 residues. With 4 bases removed from V and 4 bases from J, the gap between germline ends came to 5 bases. Germline V gives CDR1 SGHTA, CDR2 FQGTGA. The CDR3, as DNA: TGTGCCAGCAGCTCCCGAAATCAGCCCCAGCATTTT. This gives the protein CASSSRNQPQHF.

In its sample, this clonotype was seen a few times. This chain joins TRBV5-1 and TRBJ1-5; no firm D call. The V gene lost 6 bases and the J gene lost 5 bases, with 15 bases spanning the gap. The CDR3 covers 14 residues. Germline CDR1 is SGHRS and CDR2 is YFSETQ. CDR3 in amino acids: CASKAAGWDQPQHF. DNA of the CDR3: TGCGCCAGCAAAGCGGCGGGCTGGGATCAGCCCCAGCATTTT.

This sequence joins TRBV7-9 and TRBJ1-1; a possible D gene is TRBD1 (5 bases). The germline V gene encodes CDR1 SEHNR and CDR2 FQNEAQ (reference sequence). The ends were cut back, 5 bases at V and 5 bases at J, with 15 bases in the middle. The CDR3 totals 14 residues. The CDR3 nucleotides read TGTGCCAGCAGCAACTTTGGGGCTGGTACTGAAGCTTTCTTT. Protein product: CASSNFGAGTEAFF. Full variable domain (rest looked up from reference TRBV7-9 and TRBJ1-1): DTGVSQNPRHKITKRGQNVTFRCDPISEHNRLYWYRQTLGQGPEFLTYFQNEAQLEKSRLLSDRFSAERPKGSFSTLEIQRTEQGDSAMYLCASSNFGAGTEAFFGQGTRLTVV.

This rearrangement joins TRBV4-1 to TRBJ2-1; 11 positions agree with TRBD2. CDR1 is MGHRA, CDR2 YSYEKL, per germline. The junction had 5 bases not matched to a gene; V was cut back by 3 bases and J by 4 bases. The CDR3 sequence is 16 residues long. The CDR3 DNA is TGCGCCAGCAGCCACCGCGGACTAGCGGGTTACAATGAGCAGTTCTTC. Protein product: CASSHRGLAGYNEQFF.

The V gene is TRBV11-2, the J gene TRBJ2-1; 10 bases match TRBD2. The germline CDR1 and CDR2 sequences are SGHAT and FQNNGV. The J segment lost 12 bases and the V segment lost 0 bases, leaving 8 bases of the junction unmatched. The CDR3 sequence is 15 residues long. The CDR3 nucleotides read TGTGCCAGCAGCTTAGATGGGACTAGCGTTGTGGGGCAGTTCTTC. Translated: CASSLDGTSVVGQFF.

This rearrangement joins TRBV7-8 to TRBJ2-3; possible D gene TRBD1, 5 bases. CDR3 length equals 16 residues. Germline CDR1 is SGHVS and CDR2 is FQNEAQ. The V end was cut by 6 bases, the J end by 2 bases, with 18 bases between. The CDR3 nucleotides read TGTGCCAGCAGGGAACTCAGGGTAACCAACACAGATACGCAGTATTTT. Its translation: CASRELRVTNTDTQYF.

This clonotype was found a few times. The V call is TRBV6-5, the J call TRBJ2-7; D is perhaps TRBD1 (6 bases). The length of the CDR3 is 15 residues. Germline-derived CDR1 and CDR2 are MNHEY and SVGAGI. The V gene lost 1 base and the J gene lost 0 bases, with 10 bases spanning the gap. Here the CDR3 DNA reads TGTGCCAGCAGTTACTACAGGGTTCTCTCCTACGAGCAGTACTTC. It specifies CASSYYRVLSYEQYF.

The J gene is TRBJ2-1, the V gene TRBV27; the D is unclear. This CDR3 spans 13 amino acids. Looked up from germline, CDR1 is MNHEY and CDR2 is SMNVEV (reference sequence). Trimming removed 7 bases at V and 9 bases at J, with 16 bases between. The CDR3 here is CASTSLPPSEQFF. DNA of the CDR3: TGTGCCAGCACCTCCCTCCCACCCAGTGAGCAGTTCTTC.

V gene TRBV9 combines with J gene TRBJ2-5, with D possibly called TRBD1 or TRBD2 (5 bases each). CDR3 size: 12 residues. Trimming took off 3 bases at V and 5 bases at J, with 8 bases between the two ends. Germline V gene data show CDR1 as SGDLS and CDR2 as YYNGEE. The DNA of the CDR3 is TGTGCCAGCAGCGCCTGGGGGGAGACCCAGTACTTC. Translated: CASSAWGETQYF. The full variable domain, in which reference TRBV9 and TRBJ2-5 provide the parts outside the CDR3, is DSGVTQTPKHLITATGQRVTLRCSPRSGDLSVYWYQQSLDQGLQFLIQYYNGEERAKGNILERFSAQQFPDLHSELNLSSLELGDSALYFCASSAWGETQYFGPGTRLLVL.

The chain has TRBV29-1 and TRBJ2-7; TRBD1 is a possible D gene (5 bases). There are 15 residues in the CDR3. Per germline, CDR1 SQVTM and CDR2 ANQGSEA. The V end was cut by 2 bases, the J end by 3 bases, with 17 bases between. The CDR3 DNA is TGCAGCGTTGAAACCCCGGAAGGGGATAACTACGAGCAGTACTTC. It is translated as CSVETPEGDNYEQYF.

In its sample, this clonotype was seen a few times. The DNA of the CDR3 is TGTGCCATCAGTGCCTTCCTGGACAGGGGTCCAGATACGCAGTATTTT. Amino acid sequence: CAISAFLDRGPDTQYF. The gene calls are TRBV10-3 and TRBJ2-3; TRBD1 matches 9 bases. V lost 4 bases, J lost 4 bases, and 9 bases stayed unmatched. The CDR3 consists of 16 residues. Germline V gives CDR1 ENHRY, CDR2 SYGVKD.

This clonotype was detected a few times. The chain employs TRBV6-1 and TRBJ1-6; 7 nucleotides agree with TRBD1. CDR1 and CDR2 (germline): MNHNS, SASEGT. Trimming removed 7 bases from V and 3 bases from J; junction bases left unmatched: 3. CDR3 length: 14 residues. In nucleotides, the CDR3 is TGTGCCAGCAAGGGGGCCGACTATAATTCACCCCTCCACTTT. Encoded protein: CASKGADYNSPLHF.

Many counts were recorded for this clonotype. The rearrangement joins TRBV20-1 to TRBJ2-5; 8 bases are shared with TRBD1. The V gene's germline CDR1 is DFQATT and CDR2 SNEGSKA (reference sequence). V shed 5 bases, J shed 4 bases, and the junction held 18 bases outside the gene matches. This CDR3 spans 17 amino acids. CDR3 residues: CSALGQGPDHLGETQYF. DNA for the CDR3: TGCAGTGCTTTAGGACAGGGACCAGATCACTTAGGAGAGACCCAGTACTTC.

The rearrangement uses TRBV7-2 and TRBJ2-7; D not certain. Per the germline V gene, CDR1 is SGHTA and CDR2 is FQGNSA. The CDR3 spans 15 residues. V was cut by 1 base and J by 6 bases, with 16 bases left in between. This chain's CDR3 is CASSLGAQVAVEQYF. CDR3 coding DNA: TGTGCCAGCAGCTTAGGGGCGCAGGTCGCCGTCGAGCAGTACTTC.